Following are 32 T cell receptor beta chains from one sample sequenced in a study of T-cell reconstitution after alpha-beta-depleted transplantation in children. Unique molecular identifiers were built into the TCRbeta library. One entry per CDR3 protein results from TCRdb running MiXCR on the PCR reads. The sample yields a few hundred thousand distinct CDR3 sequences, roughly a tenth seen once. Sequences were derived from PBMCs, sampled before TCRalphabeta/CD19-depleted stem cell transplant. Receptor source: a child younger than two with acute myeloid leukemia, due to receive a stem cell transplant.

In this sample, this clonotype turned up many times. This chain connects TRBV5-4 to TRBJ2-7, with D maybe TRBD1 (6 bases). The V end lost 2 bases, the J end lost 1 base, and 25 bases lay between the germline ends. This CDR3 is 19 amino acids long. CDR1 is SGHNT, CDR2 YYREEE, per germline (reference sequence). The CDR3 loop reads CASSLRYLVTGRESYEQYF. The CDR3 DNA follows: TGTGCCAGCAGCTTAAGGTATCTAGTCACAGGGAGAGAATCCTACGAGCAGTACTTC.

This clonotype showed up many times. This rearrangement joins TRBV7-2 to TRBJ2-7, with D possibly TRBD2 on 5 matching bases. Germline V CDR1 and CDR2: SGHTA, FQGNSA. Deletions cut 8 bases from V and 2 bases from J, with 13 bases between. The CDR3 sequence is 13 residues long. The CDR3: CASGRGTAYEQYF. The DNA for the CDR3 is TGTGCCAGCGGCCGGGGTACCGCCTACGAGCAGTACTTC.

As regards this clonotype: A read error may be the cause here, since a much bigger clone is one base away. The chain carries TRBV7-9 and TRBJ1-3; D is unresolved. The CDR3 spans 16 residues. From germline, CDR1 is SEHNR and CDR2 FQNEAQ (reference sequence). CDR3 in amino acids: CASSFWTGRSGNIIYF. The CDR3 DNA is TGTGCCAGCAGCTTTTGGACGGGCCGCTCTGGAAACATCATATATTTT.

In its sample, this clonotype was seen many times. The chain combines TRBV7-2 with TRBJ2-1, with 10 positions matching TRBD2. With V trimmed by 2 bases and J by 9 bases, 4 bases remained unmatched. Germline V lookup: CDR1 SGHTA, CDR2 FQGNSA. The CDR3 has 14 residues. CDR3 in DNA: TGTGCCAGCAGCTTAATAGCGGGGGGTGCTGAGCAGTTCTTC. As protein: CASSLIAGGAEQFF.

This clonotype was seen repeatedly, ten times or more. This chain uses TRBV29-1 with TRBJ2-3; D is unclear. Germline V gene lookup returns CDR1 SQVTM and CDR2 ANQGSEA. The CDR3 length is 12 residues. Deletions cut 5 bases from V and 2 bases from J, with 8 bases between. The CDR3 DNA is TGCAGCGTTATGGACGACACAGATACGCAGTATTTT. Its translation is CSVMDDTDTQYF.

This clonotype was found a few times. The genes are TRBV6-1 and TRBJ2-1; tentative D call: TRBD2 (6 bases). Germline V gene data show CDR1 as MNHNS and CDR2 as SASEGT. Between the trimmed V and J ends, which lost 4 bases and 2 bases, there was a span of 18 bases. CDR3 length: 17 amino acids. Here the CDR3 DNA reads TGTGCCAGCAGTGTGAATGATGGGGGGTGGACCTACAATGAGCAGTTCTTC. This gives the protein CASSVNDGGWTYNEQFF.

The CDR3 protein is CASSMGHPWGYTF. In nucleotides, the CDR3 is TGTGCCAGTAGCATGGGACACCCTTGGGGCTACACCTTC. V gene TRBV19 combines with J gene TRBJ1-2, with D tentatively TRBD1 (6 bases). Trimming left V 6 bases short and J 8 bases short, with 16 bases between. The CDR3 has 13 amino acids. The germline CDR1 and CDR2 sequences are LNHDA and SQIVND (reference sequence).

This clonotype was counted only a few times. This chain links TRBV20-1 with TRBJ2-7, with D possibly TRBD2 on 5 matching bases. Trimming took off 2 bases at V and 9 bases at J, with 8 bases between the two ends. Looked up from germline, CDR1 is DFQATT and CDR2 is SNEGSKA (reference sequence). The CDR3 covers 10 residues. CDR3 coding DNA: TGCAGTGCTAGAAGCGGAGTGCAGTACTTC. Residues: CSARSGVQYF.

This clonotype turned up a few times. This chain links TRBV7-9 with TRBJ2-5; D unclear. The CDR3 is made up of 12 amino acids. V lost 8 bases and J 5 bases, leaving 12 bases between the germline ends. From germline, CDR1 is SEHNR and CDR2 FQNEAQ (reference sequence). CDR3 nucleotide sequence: TGTGCCAGCGTACGAGGACGGGAGACCCAGTACTTC. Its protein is CASVRGRETQYF.

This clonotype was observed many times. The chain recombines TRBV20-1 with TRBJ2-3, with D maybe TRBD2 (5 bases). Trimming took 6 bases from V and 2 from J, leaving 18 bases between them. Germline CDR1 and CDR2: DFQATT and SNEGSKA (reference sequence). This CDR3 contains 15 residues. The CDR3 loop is CSATRPAGDTDTQYF. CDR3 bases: TGCAGTGCCACCCGGCCGGCCGGGGACACAGATACGCAGTATTTT.

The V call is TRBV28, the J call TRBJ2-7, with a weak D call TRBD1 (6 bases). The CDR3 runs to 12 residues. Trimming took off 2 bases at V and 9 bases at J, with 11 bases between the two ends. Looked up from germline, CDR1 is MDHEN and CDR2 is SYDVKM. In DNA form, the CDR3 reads TGTGCCAGCAGTTTAGTGCAGGGGCGGCAGTACTTC. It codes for CASSLVQGRQYF.

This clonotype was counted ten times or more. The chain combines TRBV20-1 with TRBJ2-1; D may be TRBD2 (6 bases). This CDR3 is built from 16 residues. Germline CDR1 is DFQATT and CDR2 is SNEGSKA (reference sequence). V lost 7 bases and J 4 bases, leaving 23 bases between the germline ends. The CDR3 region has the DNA TGCAGTGTCACTCCGAGAATCGGAGGGCCGTACAATGAGCAGTTCTTC. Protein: CSVTPRIGGPYNEQFF.

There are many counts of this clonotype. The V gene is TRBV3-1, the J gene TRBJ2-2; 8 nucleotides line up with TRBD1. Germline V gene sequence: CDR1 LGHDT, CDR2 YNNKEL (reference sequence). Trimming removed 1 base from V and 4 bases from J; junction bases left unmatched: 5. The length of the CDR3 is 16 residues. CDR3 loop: CASSQGSDRVTGELFF. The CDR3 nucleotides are TGTGCCAGCAGCCAAGGCTCGGACAGGGTCACCGGGGAGCTGTTTTTT.

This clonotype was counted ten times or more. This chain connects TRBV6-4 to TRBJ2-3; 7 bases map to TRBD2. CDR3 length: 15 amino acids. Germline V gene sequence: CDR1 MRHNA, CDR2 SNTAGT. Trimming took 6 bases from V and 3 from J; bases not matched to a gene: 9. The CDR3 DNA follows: TGTGCCAGCAGATCTAGCGGCCGGCAAACAGATACGCAGTATTTT. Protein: CASRSSGRQTDTQYF.

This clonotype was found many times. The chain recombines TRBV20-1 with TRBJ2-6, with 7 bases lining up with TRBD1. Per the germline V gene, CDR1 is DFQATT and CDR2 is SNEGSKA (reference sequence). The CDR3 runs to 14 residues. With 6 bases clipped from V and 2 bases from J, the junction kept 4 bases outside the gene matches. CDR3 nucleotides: TGCAGTGCGTGGGACAGACCTGGGGCCAACGTCCTGACTTTC. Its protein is CSAWDRPGANVLTF.

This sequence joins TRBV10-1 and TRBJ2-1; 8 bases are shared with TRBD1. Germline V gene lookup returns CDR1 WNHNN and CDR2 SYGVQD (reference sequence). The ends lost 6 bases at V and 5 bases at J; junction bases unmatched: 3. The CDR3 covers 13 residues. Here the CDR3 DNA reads TGCGCCAGCAGCCTGGACAGGGACAATGAGCAGTTCTTC. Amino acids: CASSLDRDNEQFF.

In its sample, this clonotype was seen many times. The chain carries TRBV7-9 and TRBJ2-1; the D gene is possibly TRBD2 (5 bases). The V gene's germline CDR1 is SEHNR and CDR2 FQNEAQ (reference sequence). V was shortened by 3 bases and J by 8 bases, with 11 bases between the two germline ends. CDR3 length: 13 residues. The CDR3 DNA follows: TGTGCCAGCAGCTTCACGGGGTGGGATGAGCAGTTCTTC. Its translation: CASSFTGWDEQFF.

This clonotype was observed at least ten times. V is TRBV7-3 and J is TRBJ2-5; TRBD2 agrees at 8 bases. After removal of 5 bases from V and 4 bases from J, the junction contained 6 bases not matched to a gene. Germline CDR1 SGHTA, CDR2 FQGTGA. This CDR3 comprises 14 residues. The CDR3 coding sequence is TGTGCCAGCAGCCCAGGCGGGGGGCCAGAGACCCAGTACTTC. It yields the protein CASSPGGGPETQYF.

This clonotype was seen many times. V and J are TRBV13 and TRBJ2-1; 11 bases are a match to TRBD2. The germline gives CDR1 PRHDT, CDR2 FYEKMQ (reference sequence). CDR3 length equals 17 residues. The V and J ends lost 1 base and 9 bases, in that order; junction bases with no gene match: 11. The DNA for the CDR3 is TGTGCCAGCAGCTTAGCAGGGGTTAGCGGGAGGGCCTTTGAGCAGTTCTTC. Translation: CASSLAGVSGRAFEQFF.

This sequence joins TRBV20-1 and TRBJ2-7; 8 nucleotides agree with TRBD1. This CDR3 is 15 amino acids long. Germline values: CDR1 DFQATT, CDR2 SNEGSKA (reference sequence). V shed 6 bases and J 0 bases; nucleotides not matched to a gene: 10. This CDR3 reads CSAGQAGGRSYEQYF. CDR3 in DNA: TGCAGTGCGGGCCAGGCAGGGGGCCGCTCCTACGAGCAGTACTTC.

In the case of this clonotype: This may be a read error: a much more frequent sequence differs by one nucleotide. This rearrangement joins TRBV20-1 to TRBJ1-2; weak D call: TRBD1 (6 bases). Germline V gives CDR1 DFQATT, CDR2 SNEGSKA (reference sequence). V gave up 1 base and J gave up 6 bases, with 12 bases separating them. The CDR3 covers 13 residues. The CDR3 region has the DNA TGCAGTGCTAGAGTCCAAGGGGGGCATGGCTACACCTTC. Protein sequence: CSARVQGGHGYTF.

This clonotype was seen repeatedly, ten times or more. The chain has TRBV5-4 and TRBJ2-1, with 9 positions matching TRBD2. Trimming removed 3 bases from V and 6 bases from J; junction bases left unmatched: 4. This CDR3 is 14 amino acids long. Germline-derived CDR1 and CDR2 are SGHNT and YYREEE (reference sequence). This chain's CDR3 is CASSSTSGRNEQFF. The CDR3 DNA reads TGTGCCAGCAGCTCTACTAGCGGGCGCAATGAGCAGTTCTTC.

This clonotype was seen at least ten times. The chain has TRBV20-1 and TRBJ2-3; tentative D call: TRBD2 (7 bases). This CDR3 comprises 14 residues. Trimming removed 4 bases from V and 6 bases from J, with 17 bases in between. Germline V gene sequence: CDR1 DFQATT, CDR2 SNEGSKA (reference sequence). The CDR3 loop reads CSAKVGGPGDTQYF. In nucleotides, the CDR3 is TGCAGTGCTAAAGTGGGGGGGCCGGGTGATACGCAGTATTTT.

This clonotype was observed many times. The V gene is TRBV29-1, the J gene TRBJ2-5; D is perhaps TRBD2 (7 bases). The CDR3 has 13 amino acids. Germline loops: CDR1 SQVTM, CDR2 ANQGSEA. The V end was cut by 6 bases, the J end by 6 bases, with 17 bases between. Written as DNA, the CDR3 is TGCAGCGTGGGGGAGGGGGGGCGGAAGACCCAGTACTTC. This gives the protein CSVGEGGRKTQYF.

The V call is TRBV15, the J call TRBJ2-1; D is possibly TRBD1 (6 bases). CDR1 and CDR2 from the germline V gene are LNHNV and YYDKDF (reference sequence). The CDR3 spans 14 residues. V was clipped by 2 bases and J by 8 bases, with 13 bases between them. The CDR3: CATSRPLQGDEQFF. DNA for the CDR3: TGTGCCACCAGCAGACCGCTACAGGGAGATGAGCAGTTCTTC.

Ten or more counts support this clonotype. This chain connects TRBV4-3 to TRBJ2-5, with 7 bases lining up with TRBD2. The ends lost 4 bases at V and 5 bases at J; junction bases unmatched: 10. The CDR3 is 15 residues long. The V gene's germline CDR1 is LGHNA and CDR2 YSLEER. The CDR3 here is CASSPYAGEGETQYF. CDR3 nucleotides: TGCGCCAGCAGCCCCTATGCGGGAGAAGGGGAGACCCAGTACTTC.

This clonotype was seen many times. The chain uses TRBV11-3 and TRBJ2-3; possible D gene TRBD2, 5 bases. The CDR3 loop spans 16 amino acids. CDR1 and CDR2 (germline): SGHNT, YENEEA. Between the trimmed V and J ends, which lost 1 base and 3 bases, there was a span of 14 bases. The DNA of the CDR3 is TGTGCCAGCAGCTTAGTATGGCTAGCCCGAACAGATACGCAGTATTTT. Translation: CASSLVWLARTDTQYF.

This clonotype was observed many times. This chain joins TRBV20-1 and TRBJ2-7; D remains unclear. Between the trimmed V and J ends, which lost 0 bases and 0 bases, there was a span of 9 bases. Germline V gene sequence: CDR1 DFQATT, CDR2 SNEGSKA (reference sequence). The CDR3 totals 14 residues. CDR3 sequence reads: CSARDPQPSYEQYF. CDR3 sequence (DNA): TGCAGTGCTAGAGATCCACAGCCCTCCTACGAGCAGTACTTC.

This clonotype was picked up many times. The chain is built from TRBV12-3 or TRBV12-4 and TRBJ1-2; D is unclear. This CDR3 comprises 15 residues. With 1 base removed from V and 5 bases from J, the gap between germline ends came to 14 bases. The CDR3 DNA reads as TGTGCCAGCAGTTTAGGCCCAGGTCCACAGTATGGCTACACCTTC. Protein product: CASSLGPGPQYGYTF.

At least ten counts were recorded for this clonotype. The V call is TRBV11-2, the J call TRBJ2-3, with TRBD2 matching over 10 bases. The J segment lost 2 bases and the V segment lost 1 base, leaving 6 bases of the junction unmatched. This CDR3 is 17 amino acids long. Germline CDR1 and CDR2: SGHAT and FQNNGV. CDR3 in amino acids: CASSLGVSGGPTDTQYF. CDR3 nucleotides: TGTGCCAGCAGCTTAGGGGTTAGCGGGGGGCCCACAGATACGCAGTATTTT.

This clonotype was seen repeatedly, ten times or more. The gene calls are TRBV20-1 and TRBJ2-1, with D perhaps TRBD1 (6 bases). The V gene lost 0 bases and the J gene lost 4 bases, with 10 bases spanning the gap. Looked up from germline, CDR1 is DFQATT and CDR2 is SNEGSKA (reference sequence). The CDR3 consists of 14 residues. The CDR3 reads CSARDYRAYNEQFF. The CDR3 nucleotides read TGCAGTGCTAGAGATTACAGGGCTTACAATGAGCAGTTCTTC.

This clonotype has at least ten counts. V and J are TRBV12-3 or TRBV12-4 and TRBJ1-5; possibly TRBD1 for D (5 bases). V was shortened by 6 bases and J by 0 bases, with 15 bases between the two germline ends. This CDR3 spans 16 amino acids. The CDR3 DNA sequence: TGTGCCAGCAGCAATATGGGGGACGGTAGCAATCAGCCCCAGCATTTT. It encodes CASSNMGDGSNQPQHF.